This T cell receptor beta chain was captured in a study of T cell responses to AZD1222 COVID-19 vaccine. Germline V CDR1 and CDR2: MNHEY, SMNVEV (reference sequence). Trimming cost V 6 bases and J 6 bases, with 21 bases left between them. This CDR3 spans 16 amino acids. Produced via immunoSEQ multiplex PCR; TCRdb's table is partial and in-frame only. Of some 100,000 clones listed, approximately 90% were seen once; the top ten hold 4% to 6%. Sequencing was performed on peripheral blood, taken on day 0 of AZD1222 vaccination. V is TRBV27 and J is TRBJ1-5, with D hard to call. The sequence was obtained from an adult in good health. The CDR3 nucleotides read TGTGCCAGCAGGGGCCGACACGTCGGAACGGGTCAGCCCCAGCATTTT. Translating it yields CASRGRHVGTGQPQHF.